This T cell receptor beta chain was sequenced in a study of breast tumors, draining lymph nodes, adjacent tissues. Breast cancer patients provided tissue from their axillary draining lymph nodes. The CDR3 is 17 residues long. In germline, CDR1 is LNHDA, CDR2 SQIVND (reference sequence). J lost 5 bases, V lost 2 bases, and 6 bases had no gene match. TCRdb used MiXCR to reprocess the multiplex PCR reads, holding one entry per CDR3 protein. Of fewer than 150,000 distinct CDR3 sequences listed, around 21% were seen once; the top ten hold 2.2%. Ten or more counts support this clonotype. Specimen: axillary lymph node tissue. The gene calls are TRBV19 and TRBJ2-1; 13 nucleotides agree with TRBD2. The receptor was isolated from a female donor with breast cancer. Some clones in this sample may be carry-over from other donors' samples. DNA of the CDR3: TGTGCCAGTAGTATAAACCGACTAGCGGGAGGAAACAATGAGCAGTTCTTC. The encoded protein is CASSINRLAGGNNEQFF.